The next 13 T cell receptor beta chains were all read from a single sample in a study of T-cell memory formation after mild COVID-19. TCRdb called the 5' RACE reads again in MiXCR, with one record for every CDR3 protein. The sample has 250,000 or so distinct CDR3 sequences; about a sixth are singletons. Sequenced input: PBMCs or a T cell subset sorted from them (not recorded which). All receptors come from a man between 18 and 29 years old who had mild COVID-19 (a few samples of this study predate the infection). Cell type and time point are not known.

This clonotype was seen a few times. V gene TRBV4-1 combines with J gene TRBJ1-6; D gene uncertain. There are 16 residues in the CDR3. Deletions cut 0 bases from V and 0 bases from J, with 6 bases between. Germline V gene data show CDR1 as MGHRA and CDR2 as YSYEKL. CDR3 residues: CASSQDWSSYNSPLHF. Written as DNA, the CDR3 is TGCGCCAGCAGCCAAGATTGGAGCTCCTATAATTCACCCCTCCACTTT.

The rearrangement joins TRBV7-9 to TRBJ1-1, with D maybe TRBD1 (5 bases). The CDR3 extends over 14 amino acids. Trimming cost V 6 bases and J 1 base, with 12 bases left between them. Per the germline V gene, CDR1 is SEHNR and CDR2 is FQNEAQ (reference sequence). The CDR3 loop is CASRIGVANTEAFF. For the CDR3, the DNA is TGTGCCAGCAGGATAGGGGTGGCGAACACTGAAGCTTTCTTT. Supplemented by reference TRBV7-9 and TRBJ1-1, the full variable domain reads DTGVSQNPRHKITKRGQNVTFRCDPISEHNRLYWYRQTLGQGPEFLTYFQNEAQLEKSRLLSDRFSAERPKGSFSTLEIQRTEQGDSAMYLCASRIGVANTEAFFGQGTRLTVV.

The chain has TRBV29-1 and TRBJ1-1, with D perhaps matching TRBD1 (5 bases). V shed 0 bases and J shed 3 bases, with 11 bases lying between them. In germline, CDR1 is SQVTM, CDR2 ANQGSEA. The CDR3 extends over 14 amino acids. CDR3 in DNA: TGCAGCGTTGAAGATGGGACGGGAGACACTGAAGCTTTCTTT. Amino acid sequence: CSVEDGTGDTEAFF.

V is TRBV7-9 and J is TRBJ1-2, with TRBD1 matching over 8 bases. V gave up 5 bases and J gave up 8 bases; unmatched junction bases: 13. The CDR3 length is 15 residues. CDR1 is SEHNR and CDR2 is FQNEAQ in the germline V gene (reference sequence). The CDR3 loop is CASSHTPAQGDGYTF. As DNA, the CDR3 is TGTGCCAGCAGCCATACGCCCGCACAGGGGGACGGCTACACCTTC.

In this sample, this clonotype turned up a few times. This chain connects TRBV6-1 to TRBJ1-6; 10 nucleotides line up with TRBD1. CDR1 MNHNS and CDR2 SASEGT come from the germline V gene. The CDR3 spans 16 residues. The V and J ends lost 0 bases and 7 bases, in that order; junction bases with no gene match: 3. The CDR3 bases are TGTGCCAGCAGTGAAGCGGGGACAGGGGCGAATTCACCCCTCCACTTT. Translating it yields CASSEAGTGANSPLHF.

The chain couples TRBV27 to TRBJ2-7; maybe TRBD2 (6 bases). This CDR3 comprises 16 residues. Germline loops: CDR1 MNHEY, CDR2 SMNVEV (reference sequence). V was shortened by 4 bases and J by 5 bases, with 21 bases between the two germline ends. CDR3 DNA: TGTGCCAGCAGTTGGCCGGAGGGAATAGGTCGGGACGAGCAGTACGTC. This sequence encodes CASSWPEGIGRDEQYV.

V and J are TRBV6-5 and TRBJ1-3; maybe TRBD1 (6 bases). The CDR3 runs 14 residues. Germline values: CDR1 MNHEY, CDR2 SVGAGI. V shed 9 bases and J shed 2 bases, with 14 bases lying between them. The CDR3 region is CASKLQGTGNTIYF. CDR3 nucleotide sequence: TGTGCCAGTAAACTACAGGGAACTGGAAACACCATATATTTT.

The chain joins TRBV6-1 to TRBJ2-1; D unresolved. This CDR3 has 14 amino acids. Germline CDR1 MNHNS, CDR2 SASEGT. The V end was cut by 7 bases, the J end by 0 bases, with 10 bases between. CDR3 nucleotides: TGTGCCAGCACCATGGTTGGCTCCTACAATGAGCAGTTCTTC. It specifies CASTMVGSYNEQFF.

This clonotype has just a few counts. V gene TRBV20-1 combines with J gene TRBJ1-1; a weak D match, TRBD1 (5 bases). Trimming shortened V by 5 bases and J by 3 bases, and 16 bases separated the two germline ends. The CDR3 runs 14 residues. The germline V gene encodes CDR1 DFQATT and CDR2 SNEGSKA (reference sequence). CDR3 sequence reads: CSALDISTYTEAFF. In nucleotides, the CDR3 is TGCAGTGCTTTGGACATCTCAACTTACACTGAAGCTTTCTTT.

The chain recombines TRBV6-5 with TRBJ1-2; D gene unclear. Germline lookup yields CDR1 MNHEY and CDR2 SVGAGI. The CDR3 extends over 13 amino acids. Trimming cost V 2 bases and J 7 bases, with 11 bases left between them. CDR3 sequence: CASSYVGGSGYTF. The CDR3, as DNA: TGTGCCAGCAGTTACGTTGGTGGCTCTGGCTACACCTTC.

The sample holds a few counts of this clonotype. J is TRBJ1-5 and V is TRBV18; no clear D. Germline lookup yields CDR1 KGHSH and CDR2 LQKENI. Trimming cost V 1 base and J 3 bases, with 16 bases left between them. This CDR3 has 17 amino acids. The CDR3 coding sequence is TGTGCCAGCTCACCACAACAGCCCGACGGATTCAATCAGCCCCAGCATTTT. This encodes CASSPQQPDGFNQPQHF.

This clonotype was observed many times. J is TRBJ2-7 and V is TRBV7-2; 7 nucleotides agree with TRBD1. The ends lost 3 bases at V and 3 bases at J; junction bases unmatched: 2. This CDR3 has 13 amino acids. CDR1 and CDR2 from the germline V gene are SGHTA and FQGNSA. In nucleotides, the CDR3 is TGTGCCAGCAGCTTGCACAGGGGCTACGAGCAGTACGTC. Protein sequence: CASSLHRGYEQYV.

V usage is TRBV7-9 and J usage is TRBJ2-6; weak D call: TRBD2 (5 bases). The CDR3 is 18 amino acids. Germline V gene data show CDR1 as SEHNR and CDR2 as FQNEAQ (reference sequence). The V end was cut by 0 bases, the J end by 3 bases, with 15 bases between. The DNA of the CDR3 is TGTGCCAGCAGCTTAGCCGCCCAAGGACTTGTTGGGGCCAACGTCCTGACTTTC. Amino acids: CASSLAAQGLVGANVLTF. Based on the CDR3 plus reference TRBV7-9 and TRBJ2-6, the full variable domain is DTGVSQNPRHKITKRGQNVTFRCDPISEHNRLYWYRQTLGQGPEFLTYFQNEAQLEKSRLLSDRFSAERPKGSFSTLEIQRTEQGDSAMYLCASSLAAQGLVGANVLTFGAGSRLTVL.